This TCR beta chain is drawn from a study of T-cell reconstitution after alpha-beta-depleted transplantation in children. Study-wide points: Surviving recipient T cells and intrathymic progenitors accounted for some patients' high TCRbeta diversity at day 60. Where alpha-beta T cells came from about two months after transplant was reportedly several hundred expanded graft clones. Newly produced T cells mostly accounted for T-cell counts and diversity one year post-transplant.

Germline V gives CDR1 MDHEN, CDR2 SYDVKM. CDR3 size: 14 residues. V was pared by 10 bases and J by 7 bases, with 12 bases of the junction left unmatched. Ten or more counts support this clonotype. Its target is unknown. Unique molecular identifiers tagged the TCRbeta library. Via MiXCR, TCRdb re-called the PCR reads, giving one row per CDR3 protein. The profile covers approximately 170,000 distinct CDR3 sequences, with over 8.5% appearing a single time and roughly 13% taken by the ten largest. This receptor was obtained from a boy under 10 years old with acute myeloid leukemia, due to receive a stem cell transplant. Source: PBMCs, taken before TCRalphabeta/CD19-depleted stem cell transplant. The chain uses TRBV28 and TRBJ1-5, with TRBD1 matching over 8 bases. The CDR3 bases are TGTGCCATTGAGGACAGGGCGAGCGGGCAGCCCCAGCATTTT. Its protein product is CAIEDRASGQPQHF.